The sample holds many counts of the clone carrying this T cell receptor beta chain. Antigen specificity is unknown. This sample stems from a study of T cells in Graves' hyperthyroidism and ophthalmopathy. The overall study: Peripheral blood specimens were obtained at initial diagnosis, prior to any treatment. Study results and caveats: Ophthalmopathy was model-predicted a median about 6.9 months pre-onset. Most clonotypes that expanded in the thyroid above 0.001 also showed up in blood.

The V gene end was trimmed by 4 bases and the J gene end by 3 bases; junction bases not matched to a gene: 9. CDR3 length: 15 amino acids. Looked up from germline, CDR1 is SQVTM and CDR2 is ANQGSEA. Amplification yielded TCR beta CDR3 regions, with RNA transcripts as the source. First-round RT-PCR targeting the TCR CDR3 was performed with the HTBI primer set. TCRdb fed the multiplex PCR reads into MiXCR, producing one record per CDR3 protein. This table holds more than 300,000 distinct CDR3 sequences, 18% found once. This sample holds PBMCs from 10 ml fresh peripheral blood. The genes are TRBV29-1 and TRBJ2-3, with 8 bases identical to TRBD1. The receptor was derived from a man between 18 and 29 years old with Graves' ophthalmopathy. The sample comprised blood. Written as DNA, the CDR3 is TGCAGCGTTGCCTTGACAGGGGATCTTACAGATACGCAGTATTTT. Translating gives CSVALTGDLTDTQYF.